Detailed here is one T cell receptor (beta chain). This sample stems from a study of sequential checkpoint blockade in melanoma. In the study overall: Patients were randomized 1:1 to nivolumab-then-ipilimumab or ipilimumab-then-nivolumab first-line. After both sequences, patients received maintenance nivolumab.

Treatment specified: randomized to nivolumab then ipilimumab (arm A) or the reverse (arm B). No patient had prior DNA-damaging chemotherapy. PBMC sorting kept live CD3+CD8+ cells without CD19 or CD56. Profiling relied on immunoSEQ multiplex PCR, and the TCRdb table lists in-frame clones only, not all of them. The sample holds 12,000 to 15,000 clones, around 48% seen once. Trimming took 5 bases from V and 0 from J; bases not matched to a gene: 10. Germline values: CDR1 SEHNR, CDR2 FQNEAQ (reference sequence). The CDR3 sequence is 17 residues long. Specimen: CD8+ T cells sorted from blood (inferred from file names), collected from a patient given nivolumab and ipilimumab in sequence. The clonotype was recovered from a human donor with melanoma. The gene calls are TRBV7-9 and TRBJ2-7; 10 nucleotides line up with TRBD2. In nucleotides, the CDR3 is TGTGCCAGCAGCCTTACTAGCGGGGCTAGGAGCTCCTACGAGCAGTACTTC. Protein product: CASSLTSGARSSYEQYF. The full variable domain, with the rest looked up from reference TRBV7-9 and TRBJ2-7, is DTGVSQNPRHKITKRGQNVTFRCDPISEHNRLYWYRQTLGQGPEFLTYFQNEAQLEKSRLLSDRFSAERPKGSFSTLEIQRTEQGDSAMYLCASSLTSGARSSYEQYFGPGTRLTVT.